The clone carrying this T cell receptor beta chain was seen more than once but under ten times. What it binds is not known. This CDR3 region has 15 residues. Between the trimmed V and J ends, which lost 2 bases and 4 bases, there was a span of 13 bases. Germline V gives CDR1 SGDLS, CDR2 YYNGEE. The data belong to a study of cytomegalovirus exposure and HLA in healthy donors. General observations from the study: The later analysis indicated that the majority of CMV-associated TCR beta chains appeared HLA-restricted. The authors listed 164 TCR beta chains as cytomegalovirus-associated. Among TCR beta chains of equal frequency, HLA-associated ones were more clonally expanded in a later analysis.

The study ran its PCR with 60 Vbeta and 13 Jbeta primers. TCRdb's table, derived via immunoSEQ multiplex PCR, lists solely in-frame clones and lacks some. The sample lists some 98,000 clones, roughly 9.4% occurring once. Specimen: PBMCs. The chain employs TRBV9 and TRBJ2-1, with D perhaps TRBD2 (6 bases). The TCR was taken from a man aged 50-60 years in good health and CMV-seropositive. CDR3 DNA: TGTGCCAGCAGCGTTGCTCCGGGACTTTACAATGAGCAGTTCTTC. Translation gives CASSVAPGLYNEQFF. Together with reference TRBV9 and TRBJ2-1, the CDR3 gives the full variable domain: DSGVTQTPKHLITATGQRVTLRCSPRSGDLSVYWYQQSLDQGLQFLIQYYNGEERAKGNILERFSAQQFPDLHSELNLSSLELGDSALYFCASSVAPGLYNEQFFGPGTRLTVL.